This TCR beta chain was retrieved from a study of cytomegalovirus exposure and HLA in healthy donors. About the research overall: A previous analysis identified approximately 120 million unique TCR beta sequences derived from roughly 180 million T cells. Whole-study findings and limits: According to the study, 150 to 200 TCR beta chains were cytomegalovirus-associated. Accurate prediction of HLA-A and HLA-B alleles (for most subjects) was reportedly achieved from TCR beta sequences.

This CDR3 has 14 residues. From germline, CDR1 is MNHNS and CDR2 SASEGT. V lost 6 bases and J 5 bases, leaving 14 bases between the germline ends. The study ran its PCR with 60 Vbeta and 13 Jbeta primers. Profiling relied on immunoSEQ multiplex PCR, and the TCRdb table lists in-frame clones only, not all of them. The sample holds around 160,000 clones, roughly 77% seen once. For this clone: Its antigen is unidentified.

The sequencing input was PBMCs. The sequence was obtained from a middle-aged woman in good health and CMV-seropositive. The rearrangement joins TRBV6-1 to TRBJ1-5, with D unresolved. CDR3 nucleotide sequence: TGTGCCAGCAGCCCGGGGAGGGTCGATCAGCCCCAGCATTTT. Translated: CASSPGRVDQPQHF.